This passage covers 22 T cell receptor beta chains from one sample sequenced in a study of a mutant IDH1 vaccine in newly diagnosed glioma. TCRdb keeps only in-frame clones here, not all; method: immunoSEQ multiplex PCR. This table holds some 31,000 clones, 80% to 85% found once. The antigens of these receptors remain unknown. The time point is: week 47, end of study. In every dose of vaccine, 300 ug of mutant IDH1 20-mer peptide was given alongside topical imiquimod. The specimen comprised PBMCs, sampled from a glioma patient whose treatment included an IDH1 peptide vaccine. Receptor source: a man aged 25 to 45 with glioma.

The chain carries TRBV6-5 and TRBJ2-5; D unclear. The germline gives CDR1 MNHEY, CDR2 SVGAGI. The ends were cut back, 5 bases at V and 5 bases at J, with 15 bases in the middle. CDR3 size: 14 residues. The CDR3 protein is CASSANVGGETQYF. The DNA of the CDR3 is TGTGCCAGCAGTGCCAATGTGGGTGGGGAGACCCAGTACTTC.

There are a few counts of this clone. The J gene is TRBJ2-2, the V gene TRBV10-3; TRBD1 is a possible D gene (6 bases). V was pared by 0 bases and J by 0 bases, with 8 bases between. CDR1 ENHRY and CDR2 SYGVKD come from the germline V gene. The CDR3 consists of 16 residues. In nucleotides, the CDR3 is TGTGCCATCAGTGAGTCTGGGGACACGAACACCGGGGAGCTGTTTTTT. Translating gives CAISESGDTNTGELFF.

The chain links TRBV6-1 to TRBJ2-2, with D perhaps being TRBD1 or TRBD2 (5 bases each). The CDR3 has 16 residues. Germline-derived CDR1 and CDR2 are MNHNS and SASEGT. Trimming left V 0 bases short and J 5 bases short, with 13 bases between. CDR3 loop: CASSEAGVEGTGELFF. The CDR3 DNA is TGTGCCAGCAGTGAAGCGGGGGTAGAGGGTACCGGGGAGCTGTTTTTT.

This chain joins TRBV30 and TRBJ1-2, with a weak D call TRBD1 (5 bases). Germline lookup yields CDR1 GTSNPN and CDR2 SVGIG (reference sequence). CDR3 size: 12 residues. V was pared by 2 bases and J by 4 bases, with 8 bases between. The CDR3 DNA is TGTGCCTGGAGTTGGGGCGGCTATGGCTACACCTTC. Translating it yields CAWSWGGYGYTF.

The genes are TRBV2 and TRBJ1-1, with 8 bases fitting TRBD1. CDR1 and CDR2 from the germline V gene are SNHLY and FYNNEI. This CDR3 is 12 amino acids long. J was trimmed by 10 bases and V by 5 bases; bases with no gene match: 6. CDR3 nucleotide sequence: TGTGCCAGCAGTAACCTACAGGGGGGAGCTTTCTTT. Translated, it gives CASSNLQGGAFF.

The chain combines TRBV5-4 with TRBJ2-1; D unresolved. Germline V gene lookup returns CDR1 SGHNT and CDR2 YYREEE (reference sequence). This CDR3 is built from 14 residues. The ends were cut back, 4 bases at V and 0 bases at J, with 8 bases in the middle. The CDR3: CASSEASSYNEQFF. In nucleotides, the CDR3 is TGTGCCAGCAGCGAGGCGAGCTCCTACAATGAGCAGTTCTTC.

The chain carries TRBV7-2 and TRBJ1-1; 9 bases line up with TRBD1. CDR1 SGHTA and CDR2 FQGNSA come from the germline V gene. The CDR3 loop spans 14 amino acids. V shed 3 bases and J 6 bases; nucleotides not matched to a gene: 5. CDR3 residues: CASSFKGTGSEAFF. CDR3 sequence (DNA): TGTGCCAGCAGCTTTAAAGGGACAGGGTCTGAAGCTTTCTTT.

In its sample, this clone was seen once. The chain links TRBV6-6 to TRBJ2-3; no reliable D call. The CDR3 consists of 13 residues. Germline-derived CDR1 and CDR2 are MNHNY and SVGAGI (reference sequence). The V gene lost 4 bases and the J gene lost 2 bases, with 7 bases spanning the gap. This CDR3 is CASSWVSTDTQYF. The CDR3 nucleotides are TGTGCCAGCAGTTGGGTGTCCACAGATACGCAGTATTTT.

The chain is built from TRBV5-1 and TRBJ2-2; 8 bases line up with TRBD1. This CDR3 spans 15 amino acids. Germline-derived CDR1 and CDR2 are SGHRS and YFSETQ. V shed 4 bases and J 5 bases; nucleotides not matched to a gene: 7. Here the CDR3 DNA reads TGCGCCAGCAGCGATGGACAGGGATCAACCGGGGAGCTGTTTTTT. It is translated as CASSDGQGSTGELFF.

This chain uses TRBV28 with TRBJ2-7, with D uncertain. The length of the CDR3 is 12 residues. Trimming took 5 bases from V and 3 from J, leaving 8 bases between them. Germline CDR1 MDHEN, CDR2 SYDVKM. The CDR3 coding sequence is TGTGCCAGCAGTCTCAGAGGCTACGAGCAGTACTTC. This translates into CASSLRGYEQYF.

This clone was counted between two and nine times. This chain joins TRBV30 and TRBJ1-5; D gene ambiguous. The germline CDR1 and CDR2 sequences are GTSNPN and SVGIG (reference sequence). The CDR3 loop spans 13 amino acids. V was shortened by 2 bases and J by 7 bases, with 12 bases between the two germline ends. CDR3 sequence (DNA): TGTGCCTGGAGTAGGTTTTCAGGACAGCCCCAGCATTTT. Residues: CAWSRFSGQPQHF. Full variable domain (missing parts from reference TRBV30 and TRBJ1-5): SQTIHQWPATLVQPVGSPLSLECTVEGTSNPNLYWYRQAAGRGLQLLFYSVGIGQISSEVPQNLSASRPQDRQFILSSKKLLLSDSGFYLCAWSRFSGQPQHFGDGTRLSIL.

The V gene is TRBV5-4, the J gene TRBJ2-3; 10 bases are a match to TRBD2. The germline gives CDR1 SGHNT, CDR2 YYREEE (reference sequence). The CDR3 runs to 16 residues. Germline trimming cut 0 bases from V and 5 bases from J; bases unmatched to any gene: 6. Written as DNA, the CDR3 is TGTGCCAGCAGCTTGGCCCTAGCGGGGGTGGAAGATACGCAGTATTTT. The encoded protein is CASSLALAGVEDTQYF.

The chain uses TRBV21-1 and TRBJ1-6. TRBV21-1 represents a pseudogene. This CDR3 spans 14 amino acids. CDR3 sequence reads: CASSKGPTNSPLHF. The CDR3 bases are TGTGCCAGCAGCAAAGGCCCCACTAATTCACCCCTCCACTTT.

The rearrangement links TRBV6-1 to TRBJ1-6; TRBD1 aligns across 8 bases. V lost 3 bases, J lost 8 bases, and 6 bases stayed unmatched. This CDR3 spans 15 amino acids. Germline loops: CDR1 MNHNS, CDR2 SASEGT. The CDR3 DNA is TGTGCCAGCAGTGACTTCACAGGGGGTCATTCACCCCTCCACTTT. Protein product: CASSDFTGGHSPLHF.

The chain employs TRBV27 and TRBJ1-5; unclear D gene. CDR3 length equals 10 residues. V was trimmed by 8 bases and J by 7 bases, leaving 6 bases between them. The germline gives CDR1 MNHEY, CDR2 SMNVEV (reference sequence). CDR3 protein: CASGGQPQHF. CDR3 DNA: TGTGCCAGCGGAGGACAGCCCCAGCATTTT.

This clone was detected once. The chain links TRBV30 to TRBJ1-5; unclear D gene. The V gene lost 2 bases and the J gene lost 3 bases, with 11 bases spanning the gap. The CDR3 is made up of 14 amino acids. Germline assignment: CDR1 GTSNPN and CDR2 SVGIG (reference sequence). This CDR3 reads CAWSRAFSNQPQHF. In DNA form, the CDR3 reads TGTGCCTGGAGTAGGGCTTTCTCCAATCAGCCCCAGCATTTT. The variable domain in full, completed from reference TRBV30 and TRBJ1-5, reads SQTIHQWPATLVQPVGSPLSLECTVEGTSNPNLYWYRQAAGRGLQLLFYSVGIGQISSEVPQNLSASRPQDRQFILSSKKLLLSDSGFYLCAWSRAFSNQPQHFGDGTRLSIL.

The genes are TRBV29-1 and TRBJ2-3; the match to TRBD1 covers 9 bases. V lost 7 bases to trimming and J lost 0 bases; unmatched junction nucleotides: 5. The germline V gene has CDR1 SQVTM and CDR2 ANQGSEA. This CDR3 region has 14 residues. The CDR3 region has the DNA TGCAGCGGGAATGACAGGGGGAGCACAGATACGCAGTATTTT. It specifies CSGNDRGSTDTQYF.

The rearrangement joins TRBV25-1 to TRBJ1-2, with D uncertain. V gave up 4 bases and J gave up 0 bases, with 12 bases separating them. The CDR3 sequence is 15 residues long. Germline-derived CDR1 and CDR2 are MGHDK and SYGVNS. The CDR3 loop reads CASSAAGDANYGYTF. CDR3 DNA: TGTGCCAGCAGTGCCGCTGGGGATGCTAACTATGGCTACACCTTC.

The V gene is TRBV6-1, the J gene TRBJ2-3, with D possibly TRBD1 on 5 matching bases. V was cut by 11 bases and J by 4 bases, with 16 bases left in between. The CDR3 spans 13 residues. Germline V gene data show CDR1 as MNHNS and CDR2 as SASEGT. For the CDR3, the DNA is TGTGCCGCAGGGCTGGAGAAGGCAGATACGCAGTATTTT. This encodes CAAGLEKADTQYF.

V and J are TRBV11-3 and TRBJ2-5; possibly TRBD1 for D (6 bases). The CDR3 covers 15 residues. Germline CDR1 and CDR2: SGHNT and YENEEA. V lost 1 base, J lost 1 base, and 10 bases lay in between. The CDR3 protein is CASSLGLDSQETQYF. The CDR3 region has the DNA TGTGCCAGCAGCTTAGGTTTGGACAGCCAAGAGACCCAGTACTTC.

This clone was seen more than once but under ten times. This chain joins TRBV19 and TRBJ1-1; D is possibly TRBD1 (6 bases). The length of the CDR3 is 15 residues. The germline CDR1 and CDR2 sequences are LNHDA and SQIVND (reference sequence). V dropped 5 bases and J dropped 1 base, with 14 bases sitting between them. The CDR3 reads CASSSRGPQNTEAFF. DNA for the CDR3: TGTGCCAGTAGTTCCAGGGGACCCCAGAACACTGAAGCTTTCTTT.

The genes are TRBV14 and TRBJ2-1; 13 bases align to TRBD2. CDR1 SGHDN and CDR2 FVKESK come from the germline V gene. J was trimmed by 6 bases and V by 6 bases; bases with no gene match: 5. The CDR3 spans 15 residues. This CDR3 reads CASSRWTSGSNEQFF. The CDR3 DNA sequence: TGTGCCAGCAGTCGATGGACTAGCGGGAGCAATGAGCAGTTCTTC. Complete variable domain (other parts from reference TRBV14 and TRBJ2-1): EAGVTQFPSHSVIEKGQTVTLRCDPISGHDNLYWYRRVMGKEIKFLLHFVKESKQDESGMPNNRFLAERTGGTYSTLKVQPAELEDSGVYFCASSRWTSGSNEQFFGPGTRLTVL.